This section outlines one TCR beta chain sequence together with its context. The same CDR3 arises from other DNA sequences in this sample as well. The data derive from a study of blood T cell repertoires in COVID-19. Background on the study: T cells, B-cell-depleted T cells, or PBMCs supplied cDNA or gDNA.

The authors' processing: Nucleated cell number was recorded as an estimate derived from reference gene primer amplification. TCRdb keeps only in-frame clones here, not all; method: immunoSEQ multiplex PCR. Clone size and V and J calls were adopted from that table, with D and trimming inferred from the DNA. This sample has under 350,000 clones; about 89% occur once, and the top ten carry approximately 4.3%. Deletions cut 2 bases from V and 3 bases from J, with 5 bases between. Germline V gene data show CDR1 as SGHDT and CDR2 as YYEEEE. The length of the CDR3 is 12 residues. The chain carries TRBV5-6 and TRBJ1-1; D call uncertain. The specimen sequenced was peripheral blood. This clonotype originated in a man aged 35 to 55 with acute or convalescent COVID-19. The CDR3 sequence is CASSFGDTEAFF. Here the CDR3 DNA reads TGTGCCAGCAGCTTCGGAGACACTGAAGCTTTCTTT.